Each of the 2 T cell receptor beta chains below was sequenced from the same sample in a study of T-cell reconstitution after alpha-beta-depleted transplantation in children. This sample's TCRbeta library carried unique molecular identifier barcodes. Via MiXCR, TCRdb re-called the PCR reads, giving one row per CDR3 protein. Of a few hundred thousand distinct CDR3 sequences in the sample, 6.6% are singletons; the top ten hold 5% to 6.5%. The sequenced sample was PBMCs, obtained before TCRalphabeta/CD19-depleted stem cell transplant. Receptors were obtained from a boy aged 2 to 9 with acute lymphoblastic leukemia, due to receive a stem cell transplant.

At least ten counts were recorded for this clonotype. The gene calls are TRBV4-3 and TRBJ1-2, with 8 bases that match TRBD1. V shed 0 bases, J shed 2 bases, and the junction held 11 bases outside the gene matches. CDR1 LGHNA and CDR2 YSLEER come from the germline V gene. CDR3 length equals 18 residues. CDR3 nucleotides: TGCGCCAGCAGCCAAGATCACCCAGGGGGCCCAATAAACTATGGCTACACCTTC. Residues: CASSQDHPGGPINYGYTF.

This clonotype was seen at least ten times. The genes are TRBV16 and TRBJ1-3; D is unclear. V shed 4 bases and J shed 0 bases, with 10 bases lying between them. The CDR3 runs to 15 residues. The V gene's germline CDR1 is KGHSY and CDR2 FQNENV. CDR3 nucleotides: TGTGCCAGCAGCCCCGGACGGACCTCTGGAAACACCATATATTTT. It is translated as CASSPGRTSGNTIYF.